These T cell receptor beta chains were read from a single sample in a study of persistence of HIV-infected CD4 T cells. No antigen has been identified for these receptors. Libraries were prepared by immunoSEQ multiplex PCR; TCRdb keeps only in-frame clonotypes and omits some of them. Here the sample spans about 46,000 clones, 85% to 90% being singletons. The specimen was CD4+ T cells sorted from PBMCs after roughly 19-hour stimulation, collected from a patient who received antiretroviral therapy. These receptors were collected from an adult woman with HIV who was CMV-seropositive. Both conserved end residues are part of each CDR3. D genes are given only for firm matches. Rows may omit the clone size; those that give it use once, few, many or a size class.

cdr3_nt: TGTGCCAGTCGCTCTGGAAACACCATATATTTT
cdr3_aa: CASRSGNTIYF
j_call: TRBJ1-3
clone_size: .
d_call: .
v_call: TRBV6-5

cdr3_nt: TGTGCCAGCAGGCCCAGCACAGATACGCAGTATTTT
cdr3_aa: CASRPSTDTQYF
j_call: TRBJ2-3
clone_size: .
d_call: .
v_call: TRBV2

cdr3_nt: TGTGCCAGCAGACAGCAAGCGGGAGGGCCCGGCGAGCAGTTCTTC
cdr3_aa: CASRQQAGGPGEQFF
j_call: TRBJ2-1
clone_size: .
d_call: TRBD2
v_call: TRBV6-5

cdr3_nt: TGCGCCAGCATAGTGGGGACCCTTAATGAGCAGTTCTTC
cdr3_aa: CASIVGTLNEQFF
j_call: TRBJ2-1
clone_size: .
d_call: .
v_call: TRBV10-1

cdr3_nt: TGTGCCAGCAGTGCGCTACAGGGGGCGCCTGGCACTGAAGCTTTCTTT
cdr3_aa: CASSALQGAPGTEAFF
j_call: TRBJ1-1
clone_size: .
d_call: TRBD1
v_call: TRBV6-1

cdr3_nt: TGTGCCAGCAGTGGACTAGCGGGAGGGCAAGATGGTCAGTATTTT
cdr3_aa: CASSGLAGGQDGQYF
j_call: TRBJ2-3
clone_size: .
d_call: TRBD2
v_call: TRBV2

cdr3_nt: TGTGCCTTAGACGGGGCAGGGGAGACCCAGTACTTC
cdr3_aa: CALDGAGETQYF
j_call: TRBJ2-5
clone_size: .
d_call: .
v_call: TRBV30

cdr3_nt: TGTGCCAGCAGCTCCGGGACAGGGCGCTACGAGCAGTACTTC
cdr3_aa: CASSSGTGRYEQYF
j_call: TRBJ2-7
clone_size: .
d_call: TRBD1
v_call: TRBV5-6

cdr3_nt: TGTGCCAGCAACCCATCGGACAGGTGGACTGAAGCTTTCTTT
cdr3_aa: CASNPSDRWTEAFF
j_call: TRBJ1-1
clone_size: once
d_call: TRBD1
v_call: TRBV5-6

cdr3_nt: TGTGCCAGCAGTTTAAGTAGACAGTTGAACACTGAAGCTTTCTTT
cdr3_aa: CASSLSRQLNTEAFF
j_call: TRBJ1-1
clone_size: .
d_call: .
v_call: TRBV28

cdr3_nt: TGTGCCAGCAGCACCACGGGACAGGGAAGGATCGAGCAGTACTTC
cdr3_aa: CASSTTGQGRIEQYF
j_call: TRBJ2-7
clone_size: .
d_call: TRBD1
v_call: TRBV11-3

cdr3_nt: TGTGCCAGCAGTTCGTGGGGCACTGAAGCTTTCTTT
cdr3_aa: CASSSWGTEAFF
j_call: TRBJ1-1
clone_size: .
d_call: .
v_call: TRBV12-3/TRBV12-4

cdr3_nt: TGTGCCAGCAGTGAACTCCTAGCGGAGGGCACAGATACGCAGTATTTT
cdr3_aa: CASSELLAEGTDTQYF
j_call: TRBJ2-3
clone_size: .
d_call: TRBD2
v_call: TRBV25-1

cdr3_nt: TGTGCCAGCAGCTCCCCACTCTGGGACTACAACACTAGCACAGATACGCAGTATTTT
cdr3_aa: CASSSPLWDYNTSTDTQYF
j_call: TRBJ2-3
clone_size: .
d_call: TRBD2
v_call: TRBV11-2

cdr3_nt: TGTGCCAGTAGTATAGACTCACGAAAAAAGTATGGCTACACCTTC
cdr3_aa: CASSIDSRKKYGYTF
j_call: TRBJ1-2
clone_size: .
d_call: .
v_call: TRBV19

cdr3_nt: TGTGCCACCAGCAGGGACAGGGGGCGGGAGCAGTACTTC
cdr3_aa: CATSRDRGREQYF
j_call: TRBJ2-7
clone_size: .
d_call: TRBD1
v_call: TRBV15

cdr3_nt: TGTGCCAGCAGCTTGGATAGGGGGCGTAGGACTGAAGCTTTCTTT
cdr3_aa: CASSLDRGRRTEAFF
j_call: TRBJ1-1
clone_size: .
d_call: TRBD1
v_call: TRBV5-5

cdr3_nt: TGTGCCAGCAGTACGGCAGGGGGGAGCAATCAGCCCCAGCATTTT
cdr3_aa: CASSTAGGSNQPQHF
j_call: TRBJ1-5
clone_size: .
d_call: TRBD1
v_call: TRBV27

cdr3_nt: TGCAGCGTCCCGGGACAGAGCTCCTACAATGAGCAGTTCTTC
cdr3_aa: CSVPGQSSYNEQFF
j_call: TRBJ2-1
clone_size: .
d_call: TRBD1
v_call: TRBV29-1

cdr3_nt: TGTGCCAGCAGTTCAGACAGGGCCCGGGAGCAGTACTTC
cdr3_aa: CASSSDRAREQYF
j_call: TRBJ2-7
clone_size: .
d_call: TRBD1
v_call: TRBV12-3/TRBV12-4

cdr3_nt: TGTGCCAGCAGTAAACCCCGGGCCGCAGCCTTCTCTGGAAACACCATATATTTT
cdr3_aa: CASSKPRAAAFSGNTIYF
j_call: TRBJ1-3
clone_size: .
d_call: .
v_call: TRBV28

cdr3_nt: TGTGCCACCAGTGACAGGGGTAATTCACCCCTCCACTTT
cdr3_aa: CATSDRGNSPLHF
j_call: TRBJ1-6
clone_size: few
d_call: .
v_call: TRBV24-1

cdr3_nt: TGCAGTGCCAGGAGCTATGGCTACACCTTC
cdr3_aa: CSARSYGYTF
j_call: TRBJ1-2
clone_size: .
d_call: .
v_call: TRBV20-1

cdr3_nt: TGTGCCACCAGTGATAGCGGGGCCGGAGTTTACGAGCAGTACTTC
cdr3_aa: CATSDSGAGVYEQYF
j_call: TRBJ2-7
clone_size: .
d_call: TRBD2
v_call: TRBV24-1

cdr3_nt: TGCAGCGAACGACAGGGGACGAACACTGAAGCTTTCTTT
cdr3_aa: CSERQGTNTEAFF
j_call: TRBJ1-1
clone_size: .
d_call: TRBD1
v_call: TRBV29-1

cdr3_nt: TGTGCCAGCAGCTTAGGTATACGGGGGTCCTATAATTCACCCCTCCACTTT
cdr3_aa: CASSLGIRGSYNSPLHF
j_call: TRBJ1-6
clone_size: .
d_call: .
v_call: TRBV7-8

cdr3_nt: TGTGCCACCAGTGGAGTGGGGAACACTGAAGCTTTCTTT
cdr3_aa: CATSGVGNTEAFF
j_call: TRBJ1-1
clone_size: .
d_call: .
v_call: TRBV24-1

cdr3_nt: TGTGCCAGCAGCTTGTTCGGTAGGACAGGGGGCTCAGATACGCAGTATTTT
cdr3_aa: CASSLFGRTGGSDTQYF
j_call: TRBJ2-3
clone_size: .
d_call: TRBD1
v_call: TRBV5-8

cdr3_nt: TGTGCCAGCAGTTCGACCGTCCGGCAAGAGACCCAGTACTTC
cdr3_aa: CASSSTVRQETQYF
j_call: TRBJ2-5
clone_size: .
d_call: .
v_call: TRBV2

cdr3_nt: TGTGCCAGCAGTTTATCGGCAGGCGGAGAGACCCAGTACTTC
cdr3_aa: CASSLSAGGETQYF
j_call: TRBJ2-5
clone_size: .
d_call: .
v_call: TRBV28

cdr3_nt: TGCGCCAGCACCCCTGGGGGGTTAGGAAACACCATATATTTT
cdr3_aa: CASTPGGLGNTIYF
j_call: TRBJ1-3
clone_size: .
d_call: .
v_call: TRBV5-1

cdr3_nt: TGCGCCAGCAGCTTGGGTACAGACTCTGGAAACACCATATATTTT
cdr3_aa: CASSLGTDSGNTIYF
j_call: TRBJ1-3
clone_size: .
d_call: .
v_call: TRBV5-1

cdr3_nt: TGTGCCAGCAGTGAAGCGAGGAGGTACGGCTACACCTTC
cdr3_aa: CASSEARRYGYTF
j_call: TRBJ1-2
clone_size: .
d_call: .
v_call: TRBV6-1

cdr3_nt: TGTGCCACCAGTGATTCTAGGACTGGTAGCTCCTACAATGAGCAGTTCTTC
cdr3_aa: CATSDSRTGSSYNEQFF
j_call: TRBJ2-1
clone_size: .
d_call: .
v_call: TRBV24-1

cdr3_nt: TGTGCCAGCAGCTTAGAGGCAGGGAACACTGAAGCTTTCTTT
cdr3_aa: CASSLEAGNTEAFF
j_call: TRBJ1-1
clone_size: .
d_call: .
v_call: TRBV13

cdr3_nt: TGTGCCAGCAGCTTGGGACACCGATCCTACAATGAGCAGTTCTTC
cdr3_aa: CASSLGHRSYNEQFF
j_call: TRBJ2-1
clone_size: .
d_call: .
v_call: TRBV5-4

cdr3_nt: TGTGCCAGCACCCCCCGACAGGGAAGGGCTTTCGAGCAGTACTTC
cdr3_aa: CASTPRQGRAFEQYF
j_call: TRBJ2-7
clone_size: .
d_call: TRBD1
v_call: TRBV6-5

cdr3_nt: TGCGCCAGCAGCTTAACTAGCGGGAGGGCCCGGGGTAAAGAGACCCAGTACTTC
cdr3_aa: CASSLTSGRARGKETQYF
j_call: TRBJ2-5
clone_size: .
d_call: TRBD2
v_call: TRBV5-1

cdr3_nt: TGTGCCAGCAGCACCTTCTACGAGCAGTACTTC
cdr3_aa: CASSTFYEQYF
j_call: TRBJ2-7
clone_size: .
d_call: .
v_call: TRBV14

cdr3_nt: TGTGCCAGCGGGTCGGGGGGGCGCGGGACCGGGGAGCTGTTTTTT
cdr3_aa: CASGSGGRGTGELFF
j_call: TRBJ2-2
clone_size: .
d_call: TRBD2
v_call: TRBV9

cdr3_nt: TGCGCCAGCAGTGTGAAACAGGGAAGCAATCAGCCCCAGCATTTT
cdr3_aa: CASSVKQGSNQPQHF
j_call: TRBJ1-5
clone_size: .
d_call: .
v_call: TRBV10-2

cdr3_nt: TGTGCCAGCAGTTTATCTAGCGGGGGGAACACCGGGGAGCTGTTTTTT
cdr3_aa: CASSLSSGGNTGELFF
j_call: TRBJ2-2
clone_size: .
d_call: TRBD2
v_call: TRBV28

cdr3_nt: TGTGCCAGCAGCGACCTAAGGAGCTCCTACGAGCAGTACTTC
cdr3_aa: CASSDLRSSYEQYF
j_call: TRBJ2-7
clone_size: .
d_call: .
v_call: TRBV7-2

cdr3_nt: TGTGCCAGCAGTCCAGGGGGGACAGGGGGCAATCACGCTTTCTTT
cdr3_aa: CASSPGGTGGNHAFF
j_call: TRBJ1-1
clone_size: .
d_call: TRBD1
v_call: TRBV6-5

cdr3_nt: TGTGCCATCAGAGGTAGCGGGGGGTCCTACAATGAGCAGTTCTTC
cdr3_aa: CAIRGSGGSYNEQFF
j_call: TRBJ2-1
clone_size: .
d_call: TRBD2
v_call: TRBV10-3

cdr3_nt: TGTGCCAGCAGCCGTGACAGGGGCTCCTACAATGAGCAGTTCTTC
cdr3_aa: CASSRDRGSYNEQFF
j_call: TRBJ2-1
clone_size: .
d_call: TRBD1
v_call: TRBV7-3

cdr3_nt: TGCGCCAGCAGAGTCGACCCTGGAAACACCATATATTTT
cdr3_aa: CASRVDPGNTIYF
j_call: TRBJ1-3
clone_size: .
d_call: .
v_call: TRBV5-1

cdr3_nt: TGTGCCAGCAGTCCCCGACAGTTATCACCCCTCCACTTT
cdr3_aa: CASSPRQLSPLHF
j_call: TRBJ1-6
clone_size: .
d_call: .
v_call: TRBV27

cdr3_nt: TGTGCCAGCAGTTCATGGACAGGGACTGGCGGAAACACCATATATTTT
cdr3_aa: CASSSWTGTGGNTIYF
j_call: TRBJ1-3
clone_size: few
d_call: TRBD1
v_call: TRBV28

cdr3_nt: TGTGCCAGCAGTTCTAGCGGGAGGGCAGATACGCAGTATTTT
cdr3_aa: CASSSSGRADTQYF
j_call: TRBJ2-3
clone_size: .
d_call: TRBD2
v_call: TRBV6-5

cdr3_nt: TGTGCCTGGAGTCCAGACAGGGCGTACAATGAGCAGTTCTTC
cdr3_aa: CAWSPDRAYNEQFF
j_call: TRBJ2-1
clone_size: .
d_call: TRBD1
v_call: TRBV30